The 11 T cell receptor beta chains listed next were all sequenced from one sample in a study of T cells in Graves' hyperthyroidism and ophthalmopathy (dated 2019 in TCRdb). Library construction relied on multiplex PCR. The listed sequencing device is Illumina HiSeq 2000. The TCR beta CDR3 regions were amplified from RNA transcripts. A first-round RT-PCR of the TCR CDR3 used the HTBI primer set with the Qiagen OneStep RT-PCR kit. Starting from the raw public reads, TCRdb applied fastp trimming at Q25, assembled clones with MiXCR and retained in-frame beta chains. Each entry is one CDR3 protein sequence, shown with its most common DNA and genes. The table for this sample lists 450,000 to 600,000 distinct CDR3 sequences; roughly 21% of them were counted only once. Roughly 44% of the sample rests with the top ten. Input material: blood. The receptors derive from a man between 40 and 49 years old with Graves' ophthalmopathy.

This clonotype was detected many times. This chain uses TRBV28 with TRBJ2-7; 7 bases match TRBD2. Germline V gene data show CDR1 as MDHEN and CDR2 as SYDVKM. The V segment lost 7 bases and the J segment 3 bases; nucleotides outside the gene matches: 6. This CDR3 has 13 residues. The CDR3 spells CASTLGTNYEQYF. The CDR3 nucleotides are TGTGCCAGCACTCTAGGGACTAACTACGAGCAGTACTTC.

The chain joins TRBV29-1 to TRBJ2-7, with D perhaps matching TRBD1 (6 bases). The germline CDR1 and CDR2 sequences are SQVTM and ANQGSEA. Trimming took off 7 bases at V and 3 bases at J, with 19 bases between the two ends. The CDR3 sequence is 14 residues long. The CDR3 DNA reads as TGCAGCGCCTGCAAACAGGGTAAGGTCTACGAGCAGTACTTC. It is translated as CSACKQGKVYEQYF.

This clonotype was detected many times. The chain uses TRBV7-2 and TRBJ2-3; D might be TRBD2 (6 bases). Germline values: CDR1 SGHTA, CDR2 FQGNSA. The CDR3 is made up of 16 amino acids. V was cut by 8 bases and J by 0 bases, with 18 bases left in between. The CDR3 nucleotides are TGTGCCAGCCTCCCGTCTCGCGGGGCTAGCACAGATACGCAGTATTTT. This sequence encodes CASLPSRGASTDTQYF. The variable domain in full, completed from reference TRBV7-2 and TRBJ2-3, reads GAGVSQSPSNKVTEKGKDVELRCDPISGHTALYWYRQSLGQGLEFLIYFQGNSAPDKSGLPSDRFSAERTGGSVSTLTIQRTQQEDSAVYLCASLPSRGASTDTQYFGPGTRLTVL.

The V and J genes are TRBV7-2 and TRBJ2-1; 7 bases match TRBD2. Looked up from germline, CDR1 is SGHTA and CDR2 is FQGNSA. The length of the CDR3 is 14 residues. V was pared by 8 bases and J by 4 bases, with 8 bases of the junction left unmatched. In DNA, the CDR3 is TGTGCCAGCTTCCCCGGCGGGAGTTACAATGAGCAGTTCTTC. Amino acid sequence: CASFPGGSYNEQFF.

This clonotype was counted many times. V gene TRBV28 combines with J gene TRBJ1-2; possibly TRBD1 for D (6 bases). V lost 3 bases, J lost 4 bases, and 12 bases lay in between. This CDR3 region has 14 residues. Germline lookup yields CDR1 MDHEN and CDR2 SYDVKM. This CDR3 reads CASSFPGGGYGYTF. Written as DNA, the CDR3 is TGTGCCAGCAGTTTCCCCGGAGGGGGCTATGGCTACACCTTC.

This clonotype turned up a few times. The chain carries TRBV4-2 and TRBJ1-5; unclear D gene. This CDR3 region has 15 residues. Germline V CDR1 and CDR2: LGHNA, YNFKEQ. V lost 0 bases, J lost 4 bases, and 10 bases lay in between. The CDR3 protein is CASSQDGQENQPQHF. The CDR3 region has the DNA TGTGCCAGCAGCCAAGATGGGCAGGAAAATCAGCCCCAGCATTTT.

CDR3 DNA sequence: TGCGCCAGCAGTCGCGACGCCCCCGTTGAGCAGTTCTTC. Translated: CASSRDAPVEQFF. The chain is built from TRBV5-1 and TRBJ2-1; no clear D gene. The CDR3 runs to 13 residues. V dropped 5 bases and J dropped 9 bases, with 15 bases sitting between them. Germline V gene data show CDR1 as SGHRS and CDR2 as YFSETQ.

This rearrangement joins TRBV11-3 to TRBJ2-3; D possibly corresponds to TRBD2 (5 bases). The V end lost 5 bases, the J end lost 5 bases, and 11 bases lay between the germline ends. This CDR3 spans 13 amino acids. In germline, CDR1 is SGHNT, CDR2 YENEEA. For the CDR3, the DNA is TGTGCCAGCAGCCCAGAGGGCAGAGATACGCAGTATTTT. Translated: CASSPEGRDTQYF.

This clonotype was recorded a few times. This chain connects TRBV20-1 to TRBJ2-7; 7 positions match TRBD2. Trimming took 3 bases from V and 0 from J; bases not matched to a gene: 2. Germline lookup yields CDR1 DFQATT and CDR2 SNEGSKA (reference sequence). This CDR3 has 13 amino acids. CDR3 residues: CSARREHSYEQYF. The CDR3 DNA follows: TGCAGTGCTAGGCGGGAGCACTCCTACGAGCAGTACTTC.

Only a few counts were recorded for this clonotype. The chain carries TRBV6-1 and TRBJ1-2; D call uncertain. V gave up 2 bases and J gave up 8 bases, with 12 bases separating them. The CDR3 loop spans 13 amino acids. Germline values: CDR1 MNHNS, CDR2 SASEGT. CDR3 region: CASSERRTGGYTF. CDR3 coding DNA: TGTGCCAGCAGTGAACGACGGACGGGGGGCTACACCTTC.

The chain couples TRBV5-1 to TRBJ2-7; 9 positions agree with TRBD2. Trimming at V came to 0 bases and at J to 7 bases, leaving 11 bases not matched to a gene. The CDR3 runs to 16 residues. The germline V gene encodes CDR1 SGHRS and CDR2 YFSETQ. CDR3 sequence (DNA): TGCGCCAGCAGCTTGGAAGTACTTAGCGGGAGTATGGAGCAGTACTTC. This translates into CASSLEVLSGSMEQYF.